The clone carrying this T cell receptor (beta chain) was detected only once. The entry originates in a study of T cell changes during pregnancy in multiple sclerosis. Assay: immunoSEQ multiplex PCR; the TCRdb copy retains only in-frame clones and omits some. The sample lists about 59,000 clones; nearly 95% were seen once. The CDR3 length is 15 residues. Germline V gene lookup returns CDR1 LNHDA and CDR2 SQIVND (reference sequence). J lost 7 bases, V lost 5 bases, and 4 bases had no gene match. This rearrangement joins TRBV19 to TRBJ2-1; 14 bases are shared with TRBD2. The sample here was CD8+ T cells from peripheral blood mononuclear cells, taken in the third trimester of pregnancy. The source of this sequence is a female donor with multiple sclerosis, enrolled in a pregnancy study. CDR3 protein: CASSVGTSGSNEQFF. CDR3 in DNA: TGTGCCAGTAGTGTCGGGACTAGCGGGAGTAATGAGCAGTTCTTC.